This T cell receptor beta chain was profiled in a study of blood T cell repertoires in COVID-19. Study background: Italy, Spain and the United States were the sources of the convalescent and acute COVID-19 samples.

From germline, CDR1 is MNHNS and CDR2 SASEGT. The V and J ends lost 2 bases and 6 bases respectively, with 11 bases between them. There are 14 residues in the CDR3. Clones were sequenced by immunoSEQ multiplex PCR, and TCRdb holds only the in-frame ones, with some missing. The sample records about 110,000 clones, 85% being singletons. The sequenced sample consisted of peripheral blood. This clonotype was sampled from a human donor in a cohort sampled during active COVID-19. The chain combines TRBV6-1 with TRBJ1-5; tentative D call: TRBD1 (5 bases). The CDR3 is CASSESGEGQPQHF. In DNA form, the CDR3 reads TGTGCCAGCAGTGAATCGGGGGAAGGTCAGCCCCAGCATTTT.